The T cell receptor (beta chain) described here comes from a study of T cells after yellow fever vaccination. Whole-study findings and limits: Abundant clonotypes from the bulk population could have been carried over as contaminants into FACS-sorted repertoires.

By 5'RACE template switching, TCR cDNA was produced, with a universal primer site and UMIs added in the process. TCRdb passed the 5' RACE reads through MiXCR, listing each CDR3 protein once. The data hold around 250,000 distinct CDR3 sequences, with 6.9% observed a single time. Germline CDR1 reads MNHNS; CDR2 reads SASEGT. The V segment lost 10 bases and the J segment 3 bases; nucleotides outside the gene matches: 15. The CDR3 consists of 15 residues. In the case of this clonotype: Antigen specificity is unknown.

This receptor was obtained from a man aged 25-40 years who received the YFV17D yellow fever vaccine. The gene calls are TRBV6-1 and TRBJ2-7, with TRBD1 matching over 7 bases. The source was CD4+ T cells sorted from PBMCs, collected 15 days after the yellow fever booster vaccination. In DNA form, the CDR3 reads TGTGCCACCCAGCACTTGACAGGGTCTGTCTACGAGCAGTACTTC. Its translation: CATQHLTGSVYEQYF.